These T cell receptor beta chains were read from a single sample in a study of B cell selection in AIRE deficiency. Assay: immunoSEQ multiplex PCR; the TCRdb copy retains only in-frame clones and omits some. Of 25,000 to 30,000 clones listed, around 95% are singletons. Sequencing was performed on CD4+CD127+ conventional T cells sorted from PBMCs. The receptors here all came from a human donor in good health. Both conserved end residues are part of each CDR3. The D gene is left open where the match is weak. Rows give clone size only sometimes, using once, few, many, or a class for an expanded clone.

d_call j_call clone_size v_call cdr3_aa cdr3_nt
- TRBJ1-1 - TRBV6-1 CASSPDLHTEAFF TGTGCCAGCAGTCCCGACCTACACACTGAAGCTTTCTTT
- TRBJ2-2 - TRBV6-5 CASSKQSGELFF TGTGCCAGCAGCAAGCAGTCCGGGGAGCTGTTTTTT
- TRBJ2-7 - TRBV10-3 CAISERLSNSYEQYF TGTGCCATCAGTGAGAGGCTAAGTAACTCCTACGAGCAGTACTTC
- TRBJ2-1 - TRBV6-6 CASSYTHRVSYNEQFF TGTGCCAGCAGTTACACCCACAGGGTATCTTACAATGAGCAGTTCTTC
- TRBJ2-1 - TRBV5-1 CASSLGLGSHSYNEQFF TGCGCCAGCAGCTTGGGTCTGGGGAGTCATTCCTACAATGAGCAGTTCTTC
TRBD1 TRBJ1-6 - TRBV18 CASIRGLKSPLHF TGTGCCAGCATCAGGGGGCTCAAATCACCCCTCCACTTT
TRBD1 TRBJ1-5 - TRBV5-8 CASSKDRGGDQPQHF TGTGCCAGCAGCAAGGACAGGGGTGGGGATCAGCCCCAGCATTTT
- TRBJ1-1 - TRBV29-1 CSVNLRVQSAEAFF TGCAGCGTTAATCTGAGAGTTCAGTCGGCTGAAGCTTTCTTT
- TRBJ2-3 - TRBV5-6 CASSVGGEGTDTQYF TGTGCCAGCAGTGTGGGGGGAGAGGGCACAGATACGCAGTATTTT
- TRBJ2-3 once TRBV7-9 CASSLGLGPLTDTQYF TGTGCCAGCAGCTTAGGCCTAGGGCCTCTCACAGATACGCAGTATTTT
- TRBJ2-4 - TRBV19 CASRPLQGRGNIQYF TGTGCCAGTAGACCTTTACAGGGACGGGGAAACATTCAGTACTTC
TRBD1 TRBJ2-7 - TRBV5-4 CASSSPGQGHEQYF TGTGCCAGCAGCTCACCGGGACAGGGTCACGAGCAGTACTTC
- TRBJ1-3 - TRBV29-1 CSVEGYSYSGNTIYF TGCAGCGTTGAAGGCTACAGTTACTCTGGAAACACCATATATTTT
- TRBJ1-3 - TRBV30 CAWRRLYSGNTIYF TGTGCCTGGAGAAGGTTATACTCTGGAAACACCATATATTTT
- TRBJ1-3 - TRBV11-3 CASSLRAGNTIYF TGTGCCAGCAGCTTAAGAGCGGGAAACACCATATATTTT
- TRBJ1-3 - TRBV28 CASSSPETASSGNTIYF TGTGCCAGCAGTTCCCCGGAAACAGCGTCCTCTGGAAACACCATATATTTT
- TRBJ2-3 - TRBV10-3 CAIGGAGNSPRDTQYF TGTGCCATCGGTGGGGCGGGCAACAGCCCCAGGGATACGCAGTATTTT
- TRBJ1-6 - TRBV7-6 CASSLRQLYNSPLHF TGTGCCAGCAGCCTCAGACAGCTCTATAATTCACCCCTCCACTTT
- TRBJ1-3 - TRBV5-6 CASSFDLGASGNTIYF TGTGCCAGCAGCTTCGACTTAGGGGCTTCTGGAAACACCATATATTTT
TRBD1 TRBJ2-2 - TRBV29-1 CSVEDRGRTGELFF TGCAGCGTTGAGGACAGGGGTCGGACCGGGGAGCTGTTTTTT
- TRBJ1-1 - TRBV7-9 CAAGRGQTNTEAFF TGTGCCGCCGGGCGCGGGCAGACGAACACTGAAGCTTTCTTT
TRBD2 TRBJ2-5 - TRBV5-6 CASSLWGSGTETQYF TGTGCCAGCAGCTTGTGGGGTAGCGGGACGGAGACCCAGTACTTC
- TRBJ1-4 - TRBV5-1 CASRAVATNEKLFF TGCGCCAGCAGAGCAGTTGCAACTAATGAAAAACTGTTTTTT
TRBD2 TRBJ2-5 - TRBV10-1 CASQSGRGGETQYF TGCGCCAGCCAGAGCGGGAGAGGAGGAGAGACCCAGTACTTC
- TRBJ2-5 - TRBV7-2 CASSQRGGEETQYF TGTGCCAGCAGCCAAAGGGGCGGGGAAGAGACCCAGTACTTC
- TRBJ2-2 - TRBV2 CASSVTRGTGELFF TGTGCCAGCAGTGTTACCAGGGGAACCGGGGAGCTGTTTTTT
- TRBJ2-3 - TRBV6-6 CASKEEANTDTQYF TGTGCCAGCAAAGAGGAGGCGAACACAGATACGCAGTATTTT
TRBD1 TRBJ1-1 - TRBV5-5 CASSPQGAAPSNTEAFF TGTGCCAGCAGCCCACAGGGGGCGGCTCCGTCGAACACTGAAGCTTTCTTT
- TRBJ2-1 - TRBV4-1 CASSQGGEQFF TGCGCCAGCAGCCAAGGCGGAGAGCAGTTCTTC
TRBD1 TRBJ1-5 - TRBV18 CASSEDRNQPQHF TGTGCCAGCTCAGAGGACAGGAATCAGCCCCAGCATTTT
TRBD1 TRBJ1-2 - TRBV27 CASRRTGTVNYGYTF TGTGCCAGCAGACGGACAGGGACGGTTAACTATGGCTACACCTTC
- TRBJ2-7 - TRBV6-9 CASSTLRDTPYEQYF TGTGCCAGCAGTACCCTCCGGGACACCCCCTACGAGCAGTACTTC
- TRBJ2-1 - TRBV6-1 CASSEMEGLGNEQFF TGTGCCAGCAGCGAAATGGAGGGACTGGGGAATGAGCAGTTCTTC
TRBD2 TRBJ2-1 - TRBV2 CASVGLAGGSEQFF TGTGCCAGCGTGGGACTAGCGGGAGGTAGTGAGCAGTTCTTC
TRBD1 TRBJ2-7 - TRBV19 CASSKYGTGGRYEQYF TGTGCCAGTAGTAAGTACGGGACAGGGGGCCGGTACGAGCAGTACTTC
- TRBJ1-4 - TRBV9 CASSGGSLGNEKLFF TGTGCCAGCAGCGGAGGGAGTTTGGGTAATGAAAAACTGTTTTTT
TRBD2 TRBJ2-1 - TRBV4-1 CASSRLRTSGRGNEQFF TGCGCCAGCAGCCGACTTAGGACTAGCGGGAGGGGTAATGAGCAGTTCTTC
- TRBJ2-2 - TRBV9 CASSGRQDNFGENTGELFF TGTGCCAGCAGCGGCAGACAGGACAACTTCGGCGAGAACACCGGGGAGCTGTTTTTT
- TRBJ1-3 - TRBV5-6 CASRDFQGGRNTIYF TGTGCCAGCAGGGACTTCCAGGGAGGTAGAAACACCATATATTTT
- TRBJ2-7 - TRBV2 CASSPLPTYEQYF TGTGCCAGCTCACCACTCCCGACCTACGAGCAGTACTTC
- TRBJ1-2 - TRBV2 CASRARTARGGYTF TGTGCCAGCAGGGCGAGGACAGCCCGGGGGGGCTACACCTTC
- TRBJ2-5 - TRBV15 CATSSQYQETQYF TGTGCCACCAGCTCTCAATACCAAGAGACCCAGTACTTC
- TRBJ1-5 - TRBV6-5 CASSSSYSNQPQHF TGTGCCAGCAGTTCTTCTTATAGCAATCAGCCCCAGCATTTT
TRBD2 TRBJ2-4 - TRBV19 CASSISLAGGLAKNIQYF TGTGCCAGTAGTATAAGCCTAGCGGGGGGACTAGCCAAAAACATTCAGTACTTC
TRBD1 TRBJ1-1 few TRBV5-1 CASSSDRVLNTEAFF TGCGCCAGCAGCTCGGACAGGGTCCTGAACACTGAAGCTTTCTTT
- TRBJ2-1 - TRBV6-5 CASSSLDVYNEQFF TGTGCCAGCAGTTCTTTGGACGTCTACAATGAGCAGTTCTTC
TRBD1 TRBJ1-2 - TRBV18 CASSPRTGEGGYTF TGTGCCAGCTCACCACGGACAGGGGAAGGTGGCTACACCTTC
- TRBJ1-2 - TRBV2 CASSDWGSNYGYTF TGTGCCAGCAGTGATTGGGGGAGCAACTATGGCTACACCTTC